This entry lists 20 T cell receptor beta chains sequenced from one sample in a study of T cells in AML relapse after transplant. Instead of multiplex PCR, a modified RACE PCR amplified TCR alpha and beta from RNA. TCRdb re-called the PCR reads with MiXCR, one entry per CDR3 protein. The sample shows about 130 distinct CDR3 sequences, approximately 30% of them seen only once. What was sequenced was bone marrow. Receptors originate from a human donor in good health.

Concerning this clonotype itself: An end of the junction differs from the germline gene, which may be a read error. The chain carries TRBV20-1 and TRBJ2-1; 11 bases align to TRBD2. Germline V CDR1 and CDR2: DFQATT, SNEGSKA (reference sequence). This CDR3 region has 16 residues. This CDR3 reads CSATIAGGMGYNEHFF. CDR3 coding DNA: TGCAGTGCCACTATAGCGGGAGGGATGGGATACAATGAGCATTTCTTC.

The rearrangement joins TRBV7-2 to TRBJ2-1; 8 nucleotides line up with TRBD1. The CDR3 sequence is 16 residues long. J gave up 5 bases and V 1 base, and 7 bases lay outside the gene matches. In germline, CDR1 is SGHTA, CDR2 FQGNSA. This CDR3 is CASSLEGQVGNNEQFF. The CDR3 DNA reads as TGTGCCAGCAGCTTAGAGGGACAGGTTGGGAACAATGAGCAGTTCTTC. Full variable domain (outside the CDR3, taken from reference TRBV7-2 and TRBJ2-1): GAGVSQSPSNKVTEKGKDVELRCDPISGHTALYWYRQSLGQGLEFLIYFQGNSAPDKSGLPSDRFSAERTGGSVSTLTIQRTQQEDSAVYLCASSLEGQVGNNEQFFGPGTRLTVL.

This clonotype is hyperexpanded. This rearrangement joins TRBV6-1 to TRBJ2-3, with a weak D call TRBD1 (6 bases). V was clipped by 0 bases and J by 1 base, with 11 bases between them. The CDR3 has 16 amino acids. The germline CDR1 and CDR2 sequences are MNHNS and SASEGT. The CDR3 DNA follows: TGTGCCAGCAGTGAAGCGCCTGGGGGCGGCACAGATACGCAGTATTTT. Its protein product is CASSEAPGGGTDTQYF.

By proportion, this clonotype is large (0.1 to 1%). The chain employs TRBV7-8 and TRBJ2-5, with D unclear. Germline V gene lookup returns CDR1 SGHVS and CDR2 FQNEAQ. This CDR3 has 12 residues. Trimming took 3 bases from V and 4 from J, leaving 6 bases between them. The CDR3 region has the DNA TGTGCCAGCAGCTTTTTGGGAGAGACCCAGTACTTC. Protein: CASSFLGETQYF.

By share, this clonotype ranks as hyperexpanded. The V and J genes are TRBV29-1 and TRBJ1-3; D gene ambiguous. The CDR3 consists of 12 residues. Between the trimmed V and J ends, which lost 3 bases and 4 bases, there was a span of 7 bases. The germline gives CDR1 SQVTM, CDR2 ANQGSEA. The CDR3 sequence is CSVDLGGNTIYF. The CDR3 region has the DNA TGCAGCGTTGACCTAGGGGGAAACACCATATATTTT.

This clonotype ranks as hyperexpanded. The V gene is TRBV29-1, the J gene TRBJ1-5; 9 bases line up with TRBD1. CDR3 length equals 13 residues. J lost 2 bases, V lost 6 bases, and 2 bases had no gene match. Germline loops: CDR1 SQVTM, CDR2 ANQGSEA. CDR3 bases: TGCAGCGTCCGACAGGGGGGCAATCAGCCCCAGCATTTT. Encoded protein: CSVRQGGNQPQHF.

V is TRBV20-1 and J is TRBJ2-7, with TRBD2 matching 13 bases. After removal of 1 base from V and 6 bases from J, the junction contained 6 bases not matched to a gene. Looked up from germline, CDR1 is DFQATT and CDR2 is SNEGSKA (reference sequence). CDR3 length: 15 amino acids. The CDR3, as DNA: TGCAGTGCTAGAGGGACTAGCGGGAGAGATGGCGAGCAGTACTTC. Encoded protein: CSARGTSGRDGEQYF.

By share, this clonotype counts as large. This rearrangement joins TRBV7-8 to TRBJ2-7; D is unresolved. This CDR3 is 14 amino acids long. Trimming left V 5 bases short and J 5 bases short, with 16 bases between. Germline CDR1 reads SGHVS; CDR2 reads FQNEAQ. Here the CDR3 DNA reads TGTGCCAGCAGCCTGAATGAAGGGCCCGACGAGCAGTACTTC. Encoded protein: CASSLNEGPDEQYF.

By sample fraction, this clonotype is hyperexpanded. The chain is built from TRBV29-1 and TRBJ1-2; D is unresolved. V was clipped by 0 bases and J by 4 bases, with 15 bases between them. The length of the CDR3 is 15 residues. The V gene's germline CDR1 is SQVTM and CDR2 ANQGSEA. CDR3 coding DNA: TGCAGCGTTGAAGATCTTAACGGCCCACGCTATGGCTACACCTTC. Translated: CSVEDLNGPRYGYTF. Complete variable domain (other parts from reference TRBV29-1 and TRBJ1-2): SAVISQKPSRDICQRGTSLTIQCQVDSQVTMMFWYRQQPGQSLTLIATANQGSEATYESGFVIDKFPISRPNLTFSTLTVSNMSPEDSSIYLCSVEDLNGPRYGYTFGSGTRLTVV.

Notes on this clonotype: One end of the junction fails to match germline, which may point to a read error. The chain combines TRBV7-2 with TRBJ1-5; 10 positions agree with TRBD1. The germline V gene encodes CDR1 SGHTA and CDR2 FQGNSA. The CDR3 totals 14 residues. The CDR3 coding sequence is TGTGCTAGCAGCTTAGGGGACAGGGGTCAGCCCCAGCATTTT. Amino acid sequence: CASSLGDRGQPQHF.

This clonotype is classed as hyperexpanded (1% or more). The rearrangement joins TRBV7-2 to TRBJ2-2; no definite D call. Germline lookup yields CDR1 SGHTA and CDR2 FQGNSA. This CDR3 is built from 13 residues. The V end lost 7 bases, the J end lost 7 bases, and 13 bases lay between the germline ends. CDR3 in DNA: TGTGCCAGCACCGACTTACGCAGCGGGGAGCTGTTTTTT. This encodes CASTDLRSGELFF.

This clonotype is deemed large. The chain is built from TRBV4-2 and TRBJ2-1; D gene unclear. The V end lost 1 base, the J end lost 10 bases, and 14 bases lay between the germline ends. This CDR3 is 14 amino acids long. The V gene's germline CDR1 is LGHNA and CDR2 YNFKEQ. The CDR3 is CASSQGGRRSEQFF. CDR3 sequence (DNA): TGTGCCAGCAGCCAAGGCGGTAGGCGGAGCGAGCAGTTCTTC.

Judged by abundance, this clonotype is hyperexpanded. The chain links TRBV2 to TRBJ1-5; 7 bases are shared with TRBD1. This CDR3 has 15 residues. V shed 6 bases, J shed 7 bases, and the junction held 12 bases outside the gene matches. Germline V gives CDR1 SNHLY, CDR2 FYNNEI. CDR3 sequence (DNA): TGTGCCAGCAGCGCCGGGACAGTAGGTAAACAGCCCCAGCATTTT. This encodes CASSAGTVGKQPQHF.

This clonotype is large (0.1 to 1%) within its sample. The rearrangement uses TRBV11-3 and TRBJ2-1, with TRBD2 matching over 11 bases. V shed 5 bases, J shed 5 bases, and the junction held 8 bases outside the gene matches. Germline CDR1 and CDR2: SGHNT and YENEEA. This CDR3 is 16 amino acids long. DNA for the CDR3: TGTGCCAGCAGCCGTATTAGCGGGAGGGATGACAATGAGCAGTTCTTC. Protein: CASSRISGRDDNEQFF.

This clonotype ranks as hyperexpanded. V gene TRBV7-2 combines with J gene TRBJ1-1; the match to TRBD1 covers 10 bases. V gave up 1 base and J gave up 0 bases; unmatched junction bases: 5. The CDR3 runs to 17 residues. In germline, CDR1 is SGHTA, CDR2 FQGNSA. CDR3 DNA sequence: TGTGCCAGCAGCTTAGGGGACAGGGGAGGCATGAACACTGAAGCTTTCTTT. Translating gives CASSLGDRGGMNTEAFF.

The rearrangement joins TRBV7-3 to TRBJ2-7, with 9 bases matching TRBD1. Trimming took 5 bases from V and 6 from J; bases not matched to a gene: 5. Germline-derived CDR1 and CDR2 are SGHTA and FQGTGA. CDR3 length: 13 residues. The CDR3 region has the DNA TGTGCCAGCAGCCCACAGGGGGCTTTCGAGCAGTACTTC. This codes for CASSPQGAFEQYF.

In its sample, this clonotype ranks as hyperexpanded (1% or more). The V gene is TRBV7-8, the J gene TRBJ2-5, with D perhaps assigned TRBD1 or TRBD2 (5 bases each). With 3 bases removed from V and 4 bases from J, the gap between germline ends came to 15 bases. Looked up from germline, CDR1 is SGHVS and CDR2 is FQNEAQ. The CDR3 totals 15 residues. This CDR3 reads CASSFVRMGTETQYF. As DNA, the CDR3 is TGTGCCAGCAGCTTCGTCCGAATGGGGACAGAGACCCAGTACTTC.

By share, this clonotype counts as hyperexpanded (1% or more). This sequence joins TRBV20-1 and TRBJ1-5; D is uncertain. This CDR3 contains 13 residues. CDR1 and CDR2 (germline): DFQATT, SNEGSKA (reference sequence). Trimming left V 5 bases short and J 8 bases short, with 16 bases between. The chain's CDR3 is CSARRREAEPQHF. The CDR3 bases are TGCAGTGCTCGAAGGCGGGAGGCCGAGCCCCAGCATTTT.

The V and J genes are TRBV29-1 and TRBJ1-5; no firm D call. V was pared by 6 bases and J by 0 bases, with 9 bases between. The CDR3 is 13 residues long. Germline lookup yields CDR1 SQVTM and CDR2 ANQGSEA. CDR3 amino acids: CSVRLCSNQPQHF. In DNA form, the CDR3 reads TGCAGCGTCCGACTGTGTAGCAATCAGCCCCAGCATTTT.

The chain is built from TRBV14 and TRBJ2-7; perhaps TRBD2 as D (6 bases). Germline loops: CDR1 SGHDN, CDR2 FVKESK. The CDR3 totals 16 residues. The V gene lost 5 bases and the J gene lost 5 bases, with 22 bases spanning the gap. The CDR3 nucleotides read TGTGCCAGCAGCTTTGTCGCGGGACCCTCAAGCCACGAGCAGTACTTC. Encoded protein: CASSFVAGPSSHEQYF. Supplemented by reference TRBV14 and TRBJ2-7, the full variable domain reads EAGVTQFPSHSVIEKGQTVTLRCDPISGHDNLYWYRRVMGKEIKFLLHFVKESKQDESGMPNNRFLAERTGGTYSTLKVQPAELEDSGVYFCASSFVAGPSSHEQYFGPGTRLTVT.